The 19 T cell receptor beta chains below all came from one sample that was sequenced in a study of STAT5B mutations in CD4+ large granular lymphocyte leukemia. Clones were read by immunoSEQ multiplex PCR, and TCRdb kept only the in-frame ones, dropping some. The sample has tens of thousands of clones, roughly 70% seen once; the top ten hold approximately 0.49%. Sequenced sample: CD4+ T cells from blood buffy coats. The receptors here all came from a human donor in good health.

The chain uses TRBV10-3 and TRBJ1-2; D gene ambiguous. Trimming shortened V by 6 bases and J by 0 bases, and 8 bases separated the two germline ends. Germline lookup yields CDR1 ENHRY and CDR2 SYGVKD. The CDR3 length is 13 residues. The CDR3 here is CAIRGNANYGYTF. The DNA of the CDR3 is TGTGCCATCAGAGGTAATGCTAACTATGGCTACACCTTC.

The chain recombines TRBV5-1 with TRBJ2-6, with TRBD1 matching 8 bases. V lost 0 bases and J lost 2; bases outside the gene matches: 10. Germline CDR1 reads SGHRS; CDR2 reads YFSETQ. The CDR3 length is 19 residues. The DNA for the CDR3 is TGCGCCAGCAGCTTGGTGGCAGGGGGCGTATCGACTGGGGCCAACGTCCTGACTTTC. It yields the protein CASSLVAGGVSTGANVLTF.

The chain uses TRBV13 and TRBJ2-5; D is possibly TRBD2 (5 bases). V lost 0 bases and J 1 base, leaving 15 bases between the germline ends. The CDR3 is 17 amino acids. CDR1 PRHDT and CDR2 FYEKMQ come from the germline V gene (reference sequence). The CDR3 region is CASSLGSRLAFQETQYF. CDR3 nucleotides: TGTGCCAGCAGCTTAGGGTCCAGGCTAGCCTTCCAAGAGACCCAGTACTTC.

The V and J genes are TRBV28 and TRBJ2-3, with D possibly being TRBD1 (6 bases). The CDR3 contains 17 residues. V lost 5 bases to trimming and J lost 0 bases, with 18 bases between them. The germline gives CDR1 MDHEN, CDR2 SYDVKM. CDR3 coding DNA: TGTGCCAGCAGTCCATACAGGGAGCTTCTAAGCACAGATACGCAGTATTTT. This translates into CASSPYRELLSTDTQYF.

The rearrangement links TRBV9 to TRBJ2-7, with D possibly being TRBD2 (6 bases). This CDR3 comprises 14 residues. Germline CDR1 and CDR2: SGDLS and YYNGEE. Trimming cost V 4 bases and J 0 bases, with 11 bases left between them. CDR3 in DNA: TGTGCCAGCAGCTCCGGGAGCCTCTCCTACGAGCAGTACTTC. It translates to CASSSGSLSYEQYF.

This clone was detected only a few times. The genes are TRBV14 and TRBJ1-6, with TRBD1 identical over 9 bases. CDR3 length: 14 amino acids. The germline CDR1 and CDR2 sequences are SGHDN and FVKESK. V lost 5 bases to trimming and J lost 12 bases; unmatched junction nucleotides: 8. CDR3 region: CASSVGTGGLPLHF. The CDR3 nucleotides are TGTGCCAGCAGCGTCGGAACAGGGGGCTTACCCCTCCACTTT.

The J gene is TRBJ2-6, the V gene TRBV10-3; 7 positions agree with TRBD1. The CDR3 spans 15 residues. V dropped 9 bases and J dropped 2; count of bases not matched to a gene: 7. Germline CDR1 reads ENHRY; CDR2 reads SYGVKD. CDR3 residues: CAMGRGLAGANVLTF. CDR3 DNA: TGTGCCATGGGAAGGGGGCTGGCTGGGGCCAACGTCCTGACTTTC.

The chain links TRBV28 to TRBJ1-4; 8 nucleotides match TRBD1. Unmatched junction bases numbered 6, after V lost 1 base and J lost 8 bases. CDR3 length equals 15 residues. CDR1 and CDR2 (germline): MDHEN, SYDVKM. The CDR3 loop reads CASSLLTGAGEKLFF. The CDR3 DNA is TGTGCCAGCAGTTTATTGACAGGGGCGGGGGAAAAACTGTTTTTT.

V is TRBV13 and J is TRBJ1-3; D uncertain. Trimming removed 0 bases at V and 4 bases at J, with 7 bases between. CDR3 length equals 14 residues. Looked up from germline, CDR1 is PRHDT and CDR2 is FYEKMQ (reference sequence). CDR3 coding DNA: TGTGCCAGCAGCTTAGGGGCATCAGGAAACACCATATATTTT. It encodes CASSLGASGNTIYF.

The chain recombines TRBV5-6 with TRBJ2-3, with D perhaps TRBD1 or TRBD2 (5 bases each). CDR1 is SGHDT, CDR2 YYEEEE, per germline. Trimming pared 0 bases from V and 1 base from J, leaving 12 bases between. This CDR3 has 16 residues. This CDR3 is CASSLAGARGTDTQYF. The CDR3, as DNA: TGTGCCAGCAGCTTGGCCGGGGCCCGGGGCACAGATACGCAGTATTTT.

The chain employs TRBV11-2 and TRBJ2-2; 8 bases agree with TRBD1. The germline V gene encodes CDR1 SGHAT and CDR2 FQNNGV. The CDR3 spans 16 residues. With V trimmed by 3 bases and J by 2 bases, 5 bases remained unmatched. The CDR3 sequence: CASSFRGQGNTGELFF. The CDR3 DNA sequence: TGTGCCAGCAGCTTCCGCGGACAGGGAAACACCGGGGAGCTGTTTTTT.

The rearrangement links TRBV5-4 to TRBJ1-6, with D tentatively TRBD1 (5 bases). Germline assignment: CDR1 SGHNT and CDR2 YYREEE (reference sequence). CDR3 length: 16 residues. The ends were cut back, 3 bases at V and 8 bases at J, with 18 bases in the middle. The CDR3 coding sequence is TGTGCCAGCAGCTCGGAGTCAGGGTGGGCATATTCACCCCTCCACTTT. This translates into CASSSESGWAYSPLHF.

Here the CDR3 DNA reads TGTGCCTGGAGTGCCAACACAGATACGCAGTATTTT. Its translation is CAWSANTDTQYF. This chain links TRBV30 with TRBJ2-3; D gene unclear. This CDR3 has 12 amino acids. The germline gives CDR1 GTSNPN, CDR2 SVGIG (reference sequence). Trimming removed 1 base at V and 2 bases at J, with 4 bases between.

This clone has a handful of counts. This chain joins TRBV11-2 and TRBJ2-1; no definite D call. Germline-derived CDR1 and CDR2 are SGHAT and FQNNGV. Trimming removed 5 bases from V and 0 bases from J, with 11 bases in between. CDR3 size: 15 residues. The CDR3 sequence is CASSPLSGSYNEQFF. The CDR3 region has the DNA TGTGCCAGCAGCCCTCTTTCAGGCTCCTACAATGAGCAGTTCTTC.

This clone was observed a handful of times. This chain connects TRBV7-9 to TRBJ1-5; 7 nucleotides agree with TRBD1. This CDR3 is 13 amino acids long. The germline gives CDR1 SEHNR, CDR2 FQNEAQ (reference sequence). Trimming took 6 bases from V and 7 from J; bases not matched to a gene: 6. The CDR3 loop is CASRGTGAQPQHF. The CDR3 DNA follows: TGTGCCAGCAGGGGAACAGGGGCCCAGCCCCAGCATTTT.

The V gene is TRBV7-9, the J gene TRBJ1-4, with 7 bases identical to TRBD1. Germline V gene data show CDR1 as SEHNR and CDR2 as FQNEAQ (reference sequence). The CDR3 spans 14 residues. With 8 bases clipped from V and 5 bases from J, the junction kept 8 bases outside the gene matches. The CDR3 DNA follows: TGTGCCAGCGGCCAGGGGGGGGGAAATGAAAAACTGTTTTTT. This gives the protein CASGQGGGNEKLFF. Supplemented by reference TRBV7-9 and TRBJ1-4, the full variable domain reads DTGVSQNPRHKITKRGQNVTFRCDPISEHNRLYWYRQTLGQGPEFLTYFQNEAQLEKSRLLSDRFSAERPKGSFSTLEIQRTEQGDSAMYLCASGQGGGNEKLFFGSGTQLSVL.

This clone came up once. The chain uses TRBV2 and TRBJ2-3; no definite D call. The CDR3 consists of 13 residues. Germline V gene sequence: CDR1 SNHLY, CDR2 FYNNEI. The ends were cut back, 6 bases at V and 4 bases at J, with 11 bases in the middle. The CDR3 protein is CASSSRASDTQYF. CDR3 nucleotide sequence: TGTGCCAGCAGCTCTAGGGCGTCAGATACGCAGTATTTT.

This clone occurred a few times. The chain couples TRBV19 to TRBJ1-1; D ambiguous. The CDR3 length is 11 residues. CDR1 LNHDA and CDR2 SQIVND come from the germline V gene (reference sequence). Trimming shortened V by 3 bases and J by 8 bases, and 7 bases separated the two germline ends. Written as DNA, the CDR3 is TGTGCCAGTAGTATTTTCCGGGAAGCTTTCTTT. Its protein is CASSIFREAFF.

The chain employs TRBV25-1 and TRBJ2-6; D not certain. The CDR3 spans 15 residues. V was clipped by 4 bases and J by 0 bases, with 7 bases between them. Per germline, CDR1 MGHDK and CDR2 SYGVNS. In DNA, the CDR3 is TGTGCCAGCAGTGGACCGAACTCTGGGGCCAACGTCCTGACTTTC. It encodes CASSGPNSGANVLTF. Full variable domain (missing parts from reference TRBV25-1 and TRBJ2-6): EADIYQTPRYLVIGTGKKITLECSQTMGHDKMYWYQQDPGMELHLIHYSYGVNSTEKGDLSSESTVSRIRTEHFPLTLESARPSHTSQYLCASSGPNSGANVLTFGAGSRLTVL.